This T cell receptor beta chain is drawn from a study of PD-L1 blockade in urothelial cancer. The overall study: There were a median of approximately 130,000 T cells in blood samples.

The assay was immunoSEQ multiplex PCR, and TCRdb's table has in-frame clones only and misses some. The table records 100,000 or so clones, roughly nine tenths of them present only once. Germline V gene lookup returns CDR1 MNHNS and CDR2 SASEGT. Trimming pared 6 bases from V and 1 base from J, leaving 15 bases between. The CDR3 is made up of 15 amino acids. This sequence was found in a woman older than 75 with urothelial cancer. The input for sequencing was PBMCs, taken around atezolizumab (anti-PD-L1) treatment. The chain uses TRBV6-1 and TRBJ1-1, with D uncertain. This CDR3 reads CASSPLGAGNTEAFF. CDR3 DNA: TGTGCCAGCAGCCCACTCGGTGCAGGGAACACTGAAGCTTTCTTT.